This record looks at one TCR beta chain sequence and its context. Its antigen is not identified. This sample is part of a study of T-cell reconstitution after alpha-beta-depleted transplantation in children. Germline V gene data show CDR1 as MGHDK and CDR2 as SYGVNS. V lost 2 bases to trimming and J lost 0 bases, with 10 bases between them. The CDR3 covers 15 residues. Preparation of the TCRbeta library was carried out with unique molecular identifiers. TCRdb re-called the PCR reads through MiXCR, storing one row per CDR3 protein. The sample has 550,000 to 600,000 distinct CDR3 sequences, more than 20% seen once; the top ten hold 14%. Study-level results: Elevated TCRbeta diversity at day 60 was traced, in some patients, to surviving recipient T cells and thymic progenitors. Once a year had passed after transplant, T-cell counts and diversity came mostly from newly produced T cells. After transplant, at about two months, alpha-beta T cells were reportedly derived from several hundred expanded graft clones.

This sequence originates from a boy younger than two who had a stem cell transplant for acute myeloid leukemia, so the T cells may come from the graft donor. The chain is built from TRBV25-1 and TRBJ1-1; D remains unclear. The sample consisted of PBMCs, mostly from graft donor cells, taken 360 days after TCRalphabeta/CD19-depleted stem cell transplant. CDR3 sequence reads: CASSEVEGMNTEAFF. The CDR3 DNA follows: TGTGCCAGCAGTGAAGTGGAGGGAATGAACACTGAAGCTTTCTTT.